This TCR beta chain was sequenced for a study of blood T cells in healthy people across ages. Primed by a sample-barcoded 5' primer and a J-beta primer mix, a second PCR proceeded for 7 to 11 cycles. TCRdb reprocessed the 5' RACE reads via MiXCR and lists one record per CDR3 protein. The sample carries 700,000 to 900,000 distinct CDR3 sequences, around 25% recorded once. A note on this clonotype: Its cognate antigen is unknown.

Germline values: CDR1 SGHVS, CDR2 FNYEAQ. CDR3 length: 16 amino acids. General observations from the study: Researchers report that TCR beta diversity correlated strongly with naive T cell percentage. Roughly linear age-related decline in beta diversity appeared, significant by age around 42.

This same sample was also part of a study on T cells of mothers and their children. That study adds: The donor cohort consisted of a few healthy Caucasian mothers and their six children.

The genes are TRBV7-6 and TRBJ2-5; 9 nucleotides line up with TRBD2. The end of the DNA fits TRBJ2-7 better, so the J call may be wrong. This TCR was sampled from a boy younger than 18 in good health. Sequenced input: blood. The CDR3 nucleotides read TGTGCCAGCAGCTTAGCGGCTAGCGGGGACTCCTACGAGCAGTACTTC. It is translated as CASSLAASGDSYEQYF.